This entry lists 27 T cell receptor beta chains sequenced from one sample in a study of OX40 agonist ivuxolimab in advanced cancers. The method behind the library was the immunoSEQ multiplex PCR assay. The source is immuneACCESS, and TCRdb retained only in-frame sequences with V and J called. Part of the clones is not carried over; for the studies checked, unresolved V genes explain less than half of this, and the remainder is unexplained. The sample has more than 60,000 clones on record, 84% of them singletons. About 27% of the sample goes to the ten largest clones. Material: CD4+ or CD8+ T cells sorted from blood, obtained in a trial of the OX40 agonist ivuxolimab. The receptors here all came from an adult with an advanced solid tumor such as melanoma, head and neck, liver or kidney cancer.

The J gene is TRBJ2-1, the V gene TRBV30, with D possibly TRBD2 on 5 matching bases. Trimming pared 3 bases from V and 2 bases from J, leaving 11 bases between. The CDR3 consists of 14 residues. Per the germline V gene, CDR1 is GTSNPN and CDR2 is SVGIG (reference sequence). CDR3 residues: CAWSGGLTYNEQFF. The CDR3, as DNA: TGTGCCTGGAGCGGCGGGTTGACCTACAATGAGCAGTTCTTC.

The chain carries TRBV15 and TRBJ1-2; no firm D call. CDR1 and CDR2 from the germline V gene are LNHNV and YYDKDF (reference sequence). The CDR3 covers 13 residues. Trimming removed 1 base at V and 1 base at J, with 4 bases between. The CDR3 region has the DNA TGTGCCACCAGCAGAGGCAGTAACTATGGCTACACCTTC. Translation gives CATSRGSNYGYTF. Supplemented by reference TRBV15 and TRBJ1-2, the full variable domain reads DAMVIQNPRYQVTQFGKPVTLSCSQTLNHNVMYWYQQKSSQAPKLLFHYYDKDFNNEADTPDNFQSRRPNTSFCFLDIRSPGLGDTAMYLCATSRGSNYGYTFGSGTRLTVV.

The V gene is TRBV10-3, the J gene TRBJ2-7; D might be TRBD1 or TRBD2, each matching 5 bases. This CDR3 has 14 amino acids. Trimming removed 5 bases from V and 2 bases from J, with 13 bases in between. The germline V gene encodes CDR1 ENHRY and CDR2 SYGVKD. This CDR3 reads CAISFRDGPYEQYF. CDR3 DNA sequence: TGTGCCATCAGTTTCCGGGACGGTCCCTACGAGCAGTACTTC.

CDR3 coding DNA: TGTGCCAGCAGCTTTGGACAGGGGAACACTGAAGCTTTCTTT. It yields the protein CASSFGQGNTEAFF. J is TRBJ1-1 and V is TRBV7-2; TRBD1 aligns across 8 bases. The junction had 1 base not matched to a gene; V was cut back by 3 bases and J by 1 base. Germline V gene data show CDR1 as SGHTA and CDR2 as FQGNSA. This CDR3 has 14 amino acids. The full variable domain, in which reference TRBV7-2 and TRBJ1-1 provide the parts outside the CDR3, is GAGVSQSPSNKVTEKGKDVELRCDPISGHTALYWYRQSLGQGLEFLIYFQGNSAPDKSGLPSDRFSAERTGGSVSTLTIQRTQQEDSAVYLCASSFGQGNTEAFFGQGTRLTVV.

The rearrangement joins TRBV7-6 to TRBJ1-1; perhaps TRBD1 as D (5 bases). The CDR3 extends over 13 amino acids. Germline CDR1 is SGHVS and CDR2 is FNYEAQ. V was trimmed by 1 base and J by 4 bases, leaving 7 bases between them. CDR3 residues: CASSLEGSTEAFF. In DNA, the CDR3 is TGTGCCAGCAGCTTAGAGGGGTCCACTGAAGCTTTCTTT.

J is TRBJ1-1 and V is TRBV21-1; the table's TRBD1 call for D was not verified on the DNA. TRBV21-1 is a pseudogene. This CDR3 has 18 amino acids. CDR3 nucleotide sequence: TGTGCCAGCAGCAAAAGATGGGGCAGGGGGAAGGGGAACACTGAAGCTTTCTTT. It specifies CASSKRWGRGKGNTEAFF.

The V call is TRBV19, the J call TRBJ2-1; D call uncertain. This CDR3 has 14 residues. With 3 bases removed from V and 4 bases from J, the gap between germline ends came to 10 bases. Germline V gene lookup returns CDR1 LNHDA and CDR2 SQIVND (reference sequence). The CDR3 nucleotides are TGTGCCAGTAGTATTGCGGTGGGTTACAATGAGCAGTTCTTC. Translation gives CASSIAVGYNEQFF.

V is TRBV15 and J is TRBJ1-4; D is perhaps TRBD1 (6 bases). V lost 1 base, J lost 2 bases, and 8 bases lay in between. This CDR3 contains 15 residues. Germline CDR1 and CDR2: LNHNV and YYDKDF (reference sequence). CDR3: CATSRARGTNEKLFF. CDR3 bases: TGTGCCACCAGCAGAGCGAGGGGGACTAATGAAAAACTGTTTTTT.

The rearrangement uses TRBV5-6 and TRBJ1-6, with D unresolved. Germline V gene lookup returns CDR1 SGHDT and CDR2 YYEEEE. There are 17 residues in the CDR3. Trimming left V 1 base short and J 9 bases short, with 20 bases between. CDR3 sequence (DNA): TGTGCCAGCAGCTTGATGGCACAGCTCAATATGCGTTCACCCCTCCACTTT. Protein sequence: CASSLMAQLNMRSPLHF.

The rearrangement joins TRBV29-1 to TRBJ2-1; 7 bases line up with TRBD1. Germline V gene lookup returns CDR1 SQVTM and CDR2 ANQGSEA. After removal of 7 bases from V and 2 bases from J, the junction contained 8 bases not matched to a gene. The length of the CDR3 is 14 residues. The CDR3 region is CSGVVRGTYNEQFF. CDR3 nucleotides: TGCAGCGGCGTCGTCAGGGGGACCTACAATGAGCAGTTCTTC.

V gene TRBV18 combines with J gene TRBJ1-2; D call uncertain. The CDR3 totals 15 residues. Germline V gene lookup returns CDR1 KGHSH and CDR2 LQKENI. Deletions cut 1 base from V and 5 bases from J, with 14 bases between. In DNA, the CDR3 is TGTGCCAGCTCACCACGACCTTTCAGTGAGTATGGCTACACCTTC. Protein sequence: CASSPRPFSEYGYTF.

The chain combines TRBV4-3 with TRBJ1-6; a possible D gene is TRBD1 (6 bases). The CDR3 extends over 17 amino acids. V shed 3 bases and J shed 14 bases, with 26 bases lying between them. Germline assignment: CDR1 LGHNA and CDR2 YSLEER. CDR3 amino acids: CASSQFLFATGDFTLHF. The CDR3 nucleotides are TGCGCCAGCAGCCAGTTTCTATTCGCGACAGGAGATTTCACCCTCCACTTT.

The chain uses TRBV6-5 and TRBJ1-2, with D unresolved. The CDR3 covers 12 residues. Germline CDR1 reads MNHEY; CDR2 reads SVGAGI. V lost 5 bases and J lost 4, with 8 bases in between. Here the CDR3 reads CASSNRAYGYTF. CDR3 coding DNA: TGTGCCAGCAGTAACCGTGCCTATGGCTACACCTTC.

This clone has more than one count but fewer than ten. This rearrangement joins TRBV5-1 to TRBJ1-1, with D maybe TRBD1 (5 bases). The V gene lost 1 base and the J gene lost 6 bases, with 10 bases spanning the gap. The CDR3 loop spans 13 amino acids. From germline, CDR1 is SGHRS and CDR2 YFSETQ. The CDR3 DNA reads TGCGCCAGCAGCTTGCAGGGTACCGCTGAAGCTTTCTTT. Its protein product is CASSLQGTAEAFF. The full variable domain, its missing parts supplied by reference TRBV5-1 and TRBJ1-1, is KAGVTQTPRYLIKTRGQQVTLSCSPISGHRSVSWYQQTPGQGLQFLFEYFSETQRNKGNFPGRFSGRQFSNSRSEMNVSTLELGDSALYLCASSLQGTAEAFFGQGTRLTVV.

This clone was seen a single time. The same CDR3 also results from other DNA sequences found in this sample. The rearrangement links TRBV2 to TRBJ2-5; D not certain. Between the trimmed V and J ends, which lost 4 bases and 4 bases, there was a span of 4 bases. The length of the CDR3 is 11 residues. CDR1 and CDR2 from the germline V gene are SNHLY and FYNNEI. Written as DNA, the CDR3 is TGTGCCAGCAGTGTTAGAGAGACCCAGTACTTC. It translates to CASSVRETQYF.

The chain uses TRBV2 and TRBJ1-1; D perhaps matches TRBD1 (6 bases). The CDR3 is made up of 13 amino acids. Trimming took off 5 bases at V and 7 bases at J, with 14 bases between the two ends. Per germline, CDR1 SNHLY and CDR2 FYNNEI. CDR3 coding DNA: TGTGCCAGCAGTATTCGGACAGCGTTTGAAGCTTTCTTT. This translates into CASSIRTAFEAFF.

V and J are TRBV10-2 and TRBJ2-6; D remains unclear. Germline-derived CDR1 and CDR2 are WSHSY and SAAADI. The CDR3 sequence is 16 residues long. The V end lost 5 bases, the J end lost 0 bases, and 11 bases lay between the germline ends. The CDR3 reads CASSPTVSSGANVLTF. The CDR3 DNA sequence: TGCGCCAGCAGTCCCACTGTCTCCTCTGGGGCCAACGTCCTGACTTTC.

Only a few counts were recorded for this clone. In DNA form, the CDR3 reads TGTGCCACCAGCAGGGACAGTAATAGCAATCAGCCCCAGCATTTT. It translates to CATSRDSNSNQPQHF. The chain uses TRBV15 and TRBJ1-5; maybe TRBD1 (6 bases). The CDR3 loop spans 15 amino acids. Trimming took off 3 bases at V and 0 bases at J, with 9 bases between the two ends. Germline loops: CDR1 LNHNV, CDR2 YYDKDF (reference sequence).

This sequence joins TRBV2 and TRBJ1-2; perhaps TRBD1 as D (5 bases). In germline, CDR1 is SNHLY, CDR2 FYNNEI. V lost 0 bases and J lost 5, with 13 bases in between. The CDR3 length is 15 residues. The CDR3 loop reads CASSEAQGVGYGYTF. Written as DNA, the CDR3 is TGTGCCAGCAGTGAAGCGCAGGGAGTAGGGTATGGCTACACCTTC. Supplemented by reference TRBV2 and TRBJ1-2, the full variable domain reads EPEVTQTPSHQVTQMGQEVILRCVPISNHLYFYWYRQILGQKVEFLVSFYNNEISEKSEIFDDQFSVERPDGSNFTLKIRSTKLEDSAMYFCASSEAQGVGYGYTFGSGTRLTVV.

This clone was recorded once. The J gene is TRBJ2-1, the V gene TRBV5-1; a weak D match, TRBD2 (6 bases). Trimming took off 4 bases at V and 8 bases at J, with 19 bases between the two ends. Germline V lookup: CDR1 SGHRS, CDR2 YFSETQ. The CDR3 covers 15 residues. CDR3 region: CASSLTRNPEDEQFF. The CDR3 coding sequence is TGCGCCAGCAGCCTGACTAGAAACCCCGAAGATGAGCAGTTCTTC.

In nucleotides, the CDR3 is TGTGCCACCAGTCAGGGCTTGGGGTACTCCTACAATGAGCAGTTCTTC. It translates to CATSQGLGYSYNEQFF. The J gene is TRBJ2-1, the V gene TRBV15; D may be TRBD1 (5 bases). Germline V gives CDR1 LNHNV, CDR2 YYDKDF (reference sequence). V lost 6 bases, J lost 0 bases, and 15 bases lay in between. The CDR3 is made up of 16 amino acids. Full variable domain (remainder filled in from reference TRBV15 and TRBJ2-1): DAMVIQNPRYQVTQFGKPVTLSCSQTLNHNVMYWYQQKSSQAPKLLFHYYDKDFNNEADTPDNFQSRRPNTSFCFLDIRSPGLGDTAMYLCATSQGLGYSYNEQFFGPGTRLTVL.

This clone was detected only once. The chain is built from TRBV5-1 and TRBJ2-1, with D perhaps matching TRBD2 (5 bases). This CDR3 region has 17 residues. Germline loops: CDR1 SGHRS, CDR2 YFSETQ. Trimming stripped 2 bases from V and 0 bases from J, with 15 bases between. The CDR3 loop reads CASSFRSLGSSYNEQFF. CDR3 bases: TGCGCCAGCAGCTTCCGTAGTTTAGGGAGCTCCTACAATGAGCAGTTCTTC.

DNA of the CDR3: TGTGCCAGTAGTCCCGGGACAGCCCCGAATCCAACTAATGAAAAACTGTTTTTT. It yields the protein CASSPGTAPNPTNEKLFF. This chain links TRBV19 with TRBJ1-4; 7 nucleotides line up with TRBD1. After removal of 5 bases from V and 0 bases from J, the junction contained 12 bases not matched to a gene. Germline V gene data show CDR1 as LNHDA and CDR2 as SQIVND (reference sequence). The CDR3 sequence is 18 residues long.

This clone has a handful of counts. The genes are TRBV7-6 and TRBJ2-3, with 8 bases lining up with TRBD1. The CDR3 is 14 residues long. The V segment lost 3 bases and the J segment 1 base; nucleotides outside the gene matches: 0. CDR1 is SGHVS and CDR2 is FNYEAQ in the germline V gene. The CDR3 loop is CASSLGQGTDTQYF. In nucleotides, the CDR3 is TGTGCCAGCAGCTTGGGACAGGGCACAGATACGCAGTATTTT.

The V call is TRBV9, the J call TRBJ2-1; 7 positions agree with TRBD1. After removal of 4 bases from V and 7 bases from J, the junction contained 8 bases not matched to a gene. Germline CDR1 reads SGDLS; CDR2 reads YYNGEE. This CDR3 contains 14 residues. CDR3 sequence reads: CASSLRQGWNEQFF. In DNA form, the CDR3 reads TGTGCCAGCAGCTTACGACAGGGATGGAATGAGCAGTTCTTC.

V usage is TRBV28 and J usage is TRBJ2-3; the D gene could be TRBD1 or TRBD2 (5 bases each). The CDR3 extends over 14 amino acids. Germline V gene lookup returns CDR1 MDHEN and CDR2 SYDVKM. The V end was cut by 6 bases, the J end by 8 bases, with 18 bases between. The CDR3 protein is CASSLGVPGGTQYF. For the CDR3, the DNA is TGTGCCAGCAGCCTCGGGGTCCCTGGGGGTACGCAGTATTTT.

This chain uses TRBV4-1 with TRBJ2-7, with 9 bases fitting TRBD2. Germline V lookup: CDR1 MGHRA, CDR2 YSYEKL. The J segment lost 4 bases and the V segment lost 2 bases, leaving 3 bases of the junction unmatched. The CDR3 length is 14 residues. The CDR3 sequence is CASSQFSGSYEQYF. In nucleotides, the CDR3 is TGCGCCAGCAGCCAATTTAGCGGGAGTTACGAGCAGTACTTC.